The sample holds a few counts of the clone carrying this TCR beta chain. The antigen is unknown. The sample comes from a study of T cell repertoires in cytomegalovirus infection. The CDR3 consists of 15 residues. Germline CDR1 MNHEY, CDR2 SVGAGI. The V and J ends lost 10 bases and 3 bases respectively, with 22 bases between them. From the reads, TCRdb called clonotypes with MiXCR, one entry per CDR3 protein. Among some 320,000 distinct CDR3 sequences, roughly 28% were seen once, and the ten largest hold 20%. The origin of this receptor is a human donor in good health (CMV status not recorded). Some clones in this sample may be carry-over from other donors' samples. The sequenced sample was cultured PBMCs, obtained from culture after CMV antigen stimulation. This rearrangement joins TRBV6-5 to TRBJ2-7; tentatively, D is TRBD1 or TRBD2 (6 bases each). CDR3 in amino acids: CATAEGGTPNYEQYF. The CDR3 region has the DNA TGTGCCACCGCCGAAGGGGGGACCCCCAACTACGAGCAGTACTTC.